This TCR beta chain was sequenced for a study of blood T cell repertoires in COVID-19 (TCRdb year 2020). Broadly, across the study: Samples from collaborators originated in the United States, Italy and Spain and spanned both the acute and convalescent phases of COVID-19. The material from the prospective study consisted of cDNA or gDNA derived from T cells, B-cell-depleted T cells, or PBMCs. Subjects who had been exposed to COVID-19, were actively infected with it, or had recovered from it provided the deeply sampled blood TCRbeta repertoires that made up the dataset. The repertoires were released in a freely available public database meant as a resource for research on the immune response to SARS-CoV-2. The samples were drawn from two sources: the first 160 participants of the ongoing ImmuneRACE study, and 1,000 to 1,500 subjects contributed by 6 global collaborators. Sample metadata almost always included a de-identified subject ID, COVID-19 status, age in years and sex. Where available, HLA class I and class II types were obtained from metadata supplied by the sample provider rather than from assay-based typing.

The V end loses 3 bases and the J end loses 7 bases, and a stretch of 10 bases separates them. From a lookup of the germline V gene (reference sequence), CDR1 and CDR2 are MNHEY and SMNVEV. Inclusive of the bounding cysteine and phenylalanine, the CDR3 is 13 residues long. The only DNA kept is the CDR3, 39 bases in frame from the first base. Study-wide findings and limitations: The quantity of clinical and demographic metadata differed by source and by participant and was supplied without curation.

TCRbeta CDR3 regions were amplified from genomic DNA using the immunoSEQ Assay, a bias-controlled multiplex PCR. In the source study's methods: Within the assay, amplification of reference gene primers was used to estimate how many nucleated cells each sample contained. To quantify the absolute abundance of each unique TCRbeta CDR3 rearrangement, sequence reads were collapsed and filtered. For each sample, productive Simpson clonality was calculated as the square root of Simpson's diversity index across productive rearrangements. TCRdb's version of the immuneACCESS table is confined to in-frame rearrangements and falls short of the full clone set. An unresolved V gene accounts for under half of the shortfall where checked; the remainder is of unknown origin. V, J and clone size are those of that table, while D and trimming were read from the DNA. This sample holds approximately 210,000 clones; 89% were observed only once. The ten most abundant clones make up around 8.9% of the sample.

Enrolling through a virtual design, the prospective study's participants ranged in age from roughly 18 to 100 years and lived across some 23 United States geographic areas. To assign participants to cohorts, the prospective study relied on clinical history that participants themselves reported in a screening survey and a study questionnaire. ImmuneRACE Cohort 3 recovered participants were defined by two consecutive negative NP/OP PCR tests, healthcare professional clearance, or symptom resolution. In the prospective study, whole blood, serum and a nasopharyngeal or oropharyngeal swab were collected from each participant by mobile phlebotomists. Additional blood draws and questionnaires over an approximately 2-month period could optionally be provided by prospective study participants. Before DNA extraction, prospective study blood samples were shipped either frozen or at room temperature. Turning to this clone: Its binding antigen is unknown. Base qualities are missing; no much larger clone stands one base away.

This receptor chain uses TRBV27 and TRBJ1-5; no D segment can be confidently identified. The TCR sequence derives from a young woman who had recovered from COVID-19. The sequenced sample was PBMCs or T cells enriched from blood (not recorded which). CDR3 reads: CASSFRGLQPQHF. The DNA sequence is TGTGCCAGCAGTTTTAGAGGACTCCAGCCCCAGCATTTT.